The 6 T cell receptor beta chains below come from one sample, sequenced in a study of neoadjuvant anti-PD-1 for oral cavity cancer. As to time point: after neoadjuvant nivolumab, at surgical resection. The protocol was immunoSEQ multiplex PCR, while the TCRdb copy is restricted to in-frame clones and leaves out a portion. The table shows some 14,000 clones, with 55% to 75% occurring only once. The source was PBMCs, collected after nivolumab (anti-PD-1) treatment. The receptor set was obtained from a person aged 35 to 85 with oral cavity squamous cell carcinoma.

This chain joins TRBV5-1 and TRBJ2-3; TRBD2 is a possible D gene (5 bases). CDR3 length equals 16 residues. The V gene's germline CDR1 is SGHRS and CDR2 YFSETQ. Trimming stripped 0 bases from V and 2 bases from J, with 13 bases between. CDR3 nucleotide sequence: TGCGCCAGCAGCTTGGGCCGAGCGGACGACACAGATACGCAGTATTTT. This codes for CASSLGRADDTDTQYF.

The chain couples TRBV6-5 to TRBJ2-7; 7 bases agree with TRBD2. The CDR3 is made up of 13 amino acids. Germline values: CDR1 MNHEY, CDR2 SVGAGI. Trimming at V came to 8 bases and at J to 6 bases, leaving 10 bases not matched to a gene. The CDR3 DNA reads as TGTGCCAGCGGGGGAGGGATCGGGTCCGAGCAGTACTTC. Its translation: CASGGGIGSEQYF.

The rearrangement links TRBV2 to TRBJ2-1, with D tentatively TRBD1 (7 bases). The CDR3 runs to 17 residues. V was cut by 0 bases and J by 1 base, with 13 bases left in between. Germline lookup yields CDR1 SNHLY and CDR2 FYNNEI. The CDR3 coding sequence is TGTGCCAGCAGTGAAGCGAGCCAGGGGGGTTCCTACAATGAGCAGTTCTTC. Translating gives CASSEASQGGSYNEQFF.

This clone was observed a handful of times. The CDR3 protein is CASSLLGDYEQYF. CDR3 nucleotide sequence: TGTGCCAGCAGTTTACTCGGCGACTACGAGCAGTACTTC. V and J are TRBV27 and TRBJ2-7; D call uncertain. V was trimmed by 2 bases and J by 3 bases, leaving 8 bases between them. Germline V gene data show CDR1 as MNHEY and CDR2 as SMNVEV (reference sequence). The CDR3 spans 13 residues.

This clone was seen more than once but under ten times. V and J are TRBV7-2 and TRBJ2-4, with TRBD1 identical over 7 bases. Germline CDR1 reads SGHTA; CDR2 reads FQGNSA. The ends lost 4 bases at V and 4 bases at J; junction bases unmatched: 1. The CDR3 is 13 residues long. The CDR3 DNA reads as TGTGCCAGCAGCTGGGACAGTAAAAACATTCAGTACTTC. Translation gives CASSWDSKNIQYF.

The chain recombines TRBV5-4 with TRBJ2-3; no reliable D call. Between the trimmed V and J ends, which lost 0 bases and 1 base, there was a span of 9 bases. This CDR3 has 15 residues. The germline V gene has CDR1 SGHNT and CDR2 YYREEE (reference sequence). CDR3 loop: CASSLDPKGTDTQYF. The CDR3 coding sequence is TGTGCCAGCAGCTTGGACCCGAAGGGCACAGATACGCAGTATTTT.